Listed below are T cell receptor beta chains from one sample, sequenced in a study of shared clonotypes between healthy human individuals. The assay was immunoSEQ multiplex PCR, and TCRdb's table has in-frame clones only and misses some. This sample yields 600,000 to 750,000 clones, of which 90% are seen a single time; roughly 36% belongs to the top ten. Input material: memory CD8+ T cells from PBMCs. These TCRs come from a man between 18 and 35 years old in good health. Some clones in this sample may be carry-over from other donors' samples. CDR3s include the opening cysteine and the closing phenylalanine or tryptophan. A D gene is named only where the DNA matches it firmly. Clone size is given for some rows only: seen once, a few or many times, or a class if the clone is expanded.

>.|TRBV2|TRBJ2-7|.
CASSGPVQYF
TGTGCCAGCAGTGGGCCGGTGCAGTACTTC
>.|TRBV14|TRBJ2-2|TRBD1
CASSPSRTGNTGELFF
TGTGCCAGCAGCCCCTCTAGGACAGGCAACACCGGGGAGCTGTTTTTT
>.|TRBV19|TRBJ2-7|TRBD1
CASNPGQGQAEQYF
TGTGCCAGTAATCCCGGACAGGGGCAGGCCGAGCAGTACTTC
>.|TRBV2|TRBJ2-5|.
CASSERLGGPETQYF
TGTGCCAGCAGTGAAAGGCTTGGGGGGCCCGAGACCCAGTACTTC
>once|TRBV28|TRBJ2-7|.
CASSPPGESSYEQYF
TGTGCCAGCAGTCCCCCGGGGGAAAGCTCCTACGAGCAGTACTTC
>.|TRBV28|TRBJ2-5|TRBD2
CASTTSGIQETQYF
TGTGCCAGCACCACCAGCGGGATACAAGAGACCCAGTACTTC
>.|TRBV6-6|TRBJ2-1|.
CASSYSGPNNEQFF
TGTGCCAGCAGTTACTCCGGACCAAACAATGAGCAGTTCTTC
>once|TRBV29-1|TRBJ2-5|TRBD1
CSVVTGLRETQYF
TGCAGCGTAGTGACAGGGTTACGAGAGACCCAGTACTTC
>once|TRBV5-6|TRBJ2-1|TRBD2
CASRGPGLAGGNEQFF
TGTGCCAGCAGAGGCCCGGGACTAGCGGGAGGCAATGAGCAGTTCTTC
>.|TRBV18|TRBJ2-1|.
CASSPGDLYYNEQFF
TGTGCCAGCTCACCAGGGGACCTCTACTACAATGAGCAGTTCTTC
>.|TRBV7-2|TRBJ2-2|.
CASSFNSPTGELFF
TGTGCCAGCAGCTTCAACAGCCCCACCGGGGAGCTGTTTTTT
>.|TRBV28|TRBJ2-1|TRBD2
CASSFRLAGDVGYNEQFF
TGTGCCAGCAGTTTTCGCCTAGCGGGAGATGTCGGTTACAATGAGCAGTTCTTC
>.|TRBV28|TRBJ2-3|.
CASSAGVSLISGLDTQYF
TGTGCCAGCAGTGCAGGGGTGTCGTTAATCTCGGGTTTAGATACGCAGTATTTT
>.|TRBV27|TRBJ1-2|.
CASSRSGGLGYGYTF
TGTGCCAGCAGTCGATCTGGGGGCCTAGGGTATGGCTACACCTTC
>.|TRBV25-1|TRBJ1-1|TRBD1
CASRDYDRGRDTEAFF
TGTGCCAGCAGGGACTACGACAGGGGCCGGGACACTGAAGCTTTCTTT
>.|TRBV4-1|TRBJ1-3|TRBD1
CASSPGTGPGNTIYF
TGCGCCAGCAGCCCCGGGACAGGCCCTGGAAACACCATATATTTT
>.|TRBV12-5|TRBJ2-1|.
CASGRALSSYNEQFF
TGTGCTAGTGGTCGGGCCCTGAGCTCCTACAATGAGCAGTTCTTC
>.|TRBV5-8|TRBJ1-5|TRBD1
CASTLRTGFKPQHF
TGTGCCAGCACCCTACGGACAGGGTTCAAGCCCCAGCATTTT
>once|TRBV29-1|TRBJ2-7|.
CSASTGTVYEQYF
TGCAGCGCCTCCACCGGGACCGTCTACGAGCAGTACTTC
>.|TRBV5-1|TRBJ1-2|.
CASSWGDQAYGYTF
TGTGCCAGCAGCTGGGGGGACCAAGCCTATGGCTACACCTTC
>once|TRBV19|TRBJ1-2|.
CASSMSRGTNYGYTF
TGTGCCAGTAGTATGAGCAGGGGAACTAACTATGGCTACACCTTC
>.|TRBV4-2|TRBJ2-7|TRBD2
CASSPGTSGGYEQYF
TGTGCCAGCAGCCCAGGGACTAGCGGGGGTTACGAGCAGTACTTC
>.|TRBV7-9|TRBJ2-5|.
CASSLSFMGGETQYF
TGTGCCAGCAGCTTAAGTTTTATGGGGGGCGAGACCCAGTACTTC
>.|TRBV10-2|TRBJ2-7|.
CASSESPWQGLEQYF
TGCGCCAGCAGTGAGTCCCCTTGGCAGGGGCTTGAGCAGTACTTC
>.|TRBV4-1|TRBJ2-7|.
CASRPTGTSAYEQYF
TGCGCCAGCAGACCCACCGGGACATCCGCCTACGAGCAGTACTTC
>.|TRBV4-1|TRBJ2-1|.
CASSQERVTYNEQFF
TGCGCCAGCAGCCAAGAGCGGGTTACCTACAATGAGCAGTTCTTC
>once|TRBV5-1|TRBJ2-1|TRBD2
CASSPDAGAYNEQFF
TGCGCCAGCAGCCCGGATGCGGGAGCATACAATGAGCAGTTCTTC
>.|TRBV6-5|TRBJ1-1|.
CASNPRPRAEAFF
TGTGCCAGCAACCCTAGGCCGCGGGCGGAAGCTTTCTTT
>.|TRBV27|TRBJ1-1|TRBD1
CASRITGGNTEAFF
TGTGCCAGCAGAATAACAGGGGGGAACACTGAAGCTTTCTTT